This T cell receptor beta chain was identified during a study of T cell responses to AZD1222 COVID-19 vaccine. Profiling relied on immunoSEQ multiplex PCR, and the TCRdb table lists in-frame clones only, not all of them. This sample yields some 100,000 clones, of which about nine tenths are seen a single time; more than 1.5% belongs to the top ten. The CDR3 spans 16 residues. V gave up 0 bases and J gave up 5 bases, with 16 bases separating them. Per germline, CDR1 LGHNA and CDR2 YSLEER. Comment on this clone: Its specificity is not known.

Points from the study as a whole: Baseline antibody screening turned up just a handful of seropositive AZD1222 recipients.

The chain recombines TRBV4-3 with TRBJ2-5; perhaps D is TRBD1 or TRBD2 (6 bases each). The sample consisted of peripheral blood, taken on day 0 of AZD1222 vaccination. The sequence derives from an adult in good health. DNA of the CDR3: TGCGCCAGCAGCCAAGATCGGGGGCGGGCTTGGGAGACCCAGTACTTC. Protein sequence: CASSQDRGRAWETQYF.